This T cell receptor beta chain came from a study of T cell clones after liver transplantation. Overall study: Immunosuppression withdrawal was tried within 2 years after liver transplantation in this trial. Study findings and constraints: Conclusions were preliminary, with small, heterogeneous patient groups.

Generated by immunoSEQ multiplex PCR, the TCRdb table keeps only in-frame clones and is missing some. The sample has about 53,000 clones, approximately 84% seen once; the top ten hold about 8.1%. On this clone itself: What it recognizes is unknown.

This CDR3 is 15 amino acids long. Losses at the gene ends were 2 bases for V and 8 bases for J; bases not matched to a gene: 6. Germline V gives CDR1 LGHNA, CDR2 YNFKEQ. The V and J genes are TRBV4-2 and TRBJ2-2; TRBD1 matches at 9 bases. The starting material was CD4+ T cells from blood, obtained before liver transplant. This receptor was identified in a human donor who received a liver transplant. The CDR3 region is CASSQNRGRWGELFF. In DNA form, the CDR3 reads TGTGCCAGCAGCCAAAACAGGGGGCGCTGGGGGGAGCTGTTTTTT.